The clone carrying this T cell receptor beta chain has a count of ten or more. The sample is drawn from a study of low-dose radiotherapy and immunotherapy resistance in tumors. Across the study: Cohort 1 received 0.5 Gy per fraction every 2 weeks, totaling 6.5 Gy.

Time point of the sample: before trial treatment. The study gave donors nivolumab, ipilimumab, aspirin, low-dose cyclophosphamide and low-dose radiotherapy. Alpha and beta chains were covered, as first-strand cDNA relied on TRAV- and TRBV-specific primers. TCR amplification used roughly 18 PCR cycles, a constant-region primer and a V-primer adapter. TCRdb reanalysed the reads using MiXCR and keeps one entry per CDR3 protein. The sample has under 95,000 distinct CDR3 sequences, 15% to 20% seen once; the top ten hold 2.5% to 3%. Sequences were derived from PBMCs, sampled before treatment. The sequence came from a male donor with prostate cancer.

The CDR3 DNA reads as TGTGCCAGCAGTTGGACAGGGAGCTCCTACAATGAGCAGTTCTTC. Its translation: CASSWTGSSYNEQFF. V usage is TRBV12-3 or TRBV12-4 and J usage is TRBJ2-1, with 8 nucleotides matching TRBD1. Unmatched junction bases numbered 2, after V lost 4 bases and J lost 0 bases. This CDR3 is 15 amino acids long.